This TCR beta chain was observed in a study of cytomegalovirus exposure and HLA in healthy donors. Study outcomes and limitations: TCR association rates varied by HLA locus in a later analysis, with DRB1 highest and HLA-C lowest. Researchers reportedly found TCR beta sequences accurately predicted most subjects' HLA-A and HLA-B alleles.

PCR amplification relied on 60 Vbeta primers (plus 13 Jbeta primers). Using immunoSEQ multiplex PCR, the repertoire was profiled, and TCRdb retains in-frame clones only, with some absent. The data contain about 140,000 clones, roughly 80% of them singletons. Trimming took 3 bases from V and 1 from J, leaving 19 bases between them. This CDR3 spans 18 amino acids. CDR1 is KGHSH and CDR2 is LQKENI in the germline V gene. Turning to this clone: What it binds is unknown.

The sequencing sample was made of PBMCs. The rearrangement joins TRBV18 to TRBJ1-3; no reliable D call. The TCR originated in a male donor in good health and CMV-seronegative. CDR3 nucleotide sequence: TGTGCCAGCTCACCCTTACAGATGACGAGGGTGTCTGGAAACACCATATATTTT. It specifies CASSPLQMTRVSGNTIYF.